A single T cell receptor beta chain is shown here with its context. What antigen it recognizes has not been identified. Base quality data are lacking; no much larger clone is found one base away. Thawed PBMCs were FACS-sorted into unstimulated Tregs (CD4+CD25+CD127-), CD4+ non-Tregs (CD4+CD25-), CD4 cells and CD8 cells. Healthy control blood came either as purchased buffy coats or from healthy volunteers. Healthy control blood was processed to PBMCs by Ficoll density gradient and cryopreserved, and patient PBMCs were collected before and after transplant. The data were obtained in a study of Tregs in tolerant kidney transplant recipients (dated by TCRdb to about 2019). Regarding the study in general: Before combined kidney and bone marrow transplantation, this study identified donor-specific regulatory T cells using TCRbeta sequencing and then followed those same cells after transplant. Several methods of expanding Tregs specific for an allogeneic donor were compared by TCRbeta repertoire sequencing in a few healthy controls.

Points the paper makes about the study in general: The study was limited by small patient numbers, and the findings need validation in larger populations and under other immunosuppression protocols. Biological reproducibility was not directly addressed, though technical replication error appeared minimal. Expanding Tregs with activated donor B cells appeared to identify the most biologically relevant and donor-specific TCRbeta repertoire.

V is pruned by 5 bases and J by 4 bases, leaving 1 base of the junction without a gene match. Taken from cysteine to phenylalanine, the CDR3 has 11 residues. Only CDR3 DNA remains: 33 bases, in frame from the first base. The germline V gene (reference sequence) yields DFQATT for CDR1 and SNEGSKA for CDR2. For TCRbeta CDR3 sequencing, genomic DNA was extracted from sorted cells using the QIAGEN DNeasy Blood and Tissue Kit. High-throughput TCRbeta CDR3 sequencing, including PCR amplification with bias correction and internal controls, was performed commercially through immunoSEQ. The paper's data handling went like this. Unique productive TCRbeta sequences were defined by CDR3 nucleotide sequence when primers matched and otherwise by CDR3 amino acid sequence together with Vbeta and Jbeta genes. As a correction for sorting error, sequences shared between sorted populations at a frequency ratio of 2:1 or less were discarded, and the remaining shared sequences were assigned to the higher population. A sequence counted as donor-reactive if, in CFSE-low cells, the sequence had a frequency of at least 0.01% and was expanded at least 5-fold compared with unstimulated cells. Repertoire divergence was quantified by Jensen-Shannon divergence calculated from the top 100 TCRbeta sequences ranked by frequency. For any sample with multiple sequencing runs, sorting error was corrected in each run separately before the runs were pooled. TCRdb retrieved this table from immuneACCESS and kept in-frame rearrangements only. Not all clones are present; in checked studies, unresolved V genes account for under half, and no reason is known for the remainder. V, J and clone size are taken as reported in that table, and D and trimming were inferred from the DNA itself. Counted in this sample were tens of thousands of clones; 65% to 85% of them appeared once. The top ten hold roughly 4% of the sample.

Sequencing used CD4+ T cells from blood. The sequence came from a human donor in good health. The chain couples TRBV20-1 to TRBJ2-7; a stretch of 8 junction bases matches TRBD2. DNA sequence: TGCAGTGCTCAGCGGGAGTACGAGCAGTACTTC. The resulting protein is CSAQREYEQYF.